The T cell receptor (beta chain) under discussion was sequenced for a study of T cell repertoires in cytomegalovirus infection. About the research overall: Signatures in public TCR beta sequences pointed to both CMV infection and matching HLA type.

Overall study findings and caveats: Adding up the frequency of public TCR beta families identified people who carried CMV plus the relevant HLA. The study found HLA-C-restricted CMV-specific TCR beta clonotypes dominating the ex vivo response.

This clonotype was seen a few times. The target antigen is unknown. TCRdb processed the reads anew with MiXCR; each CDR3 protein has one entry. The table has approximately 750,000 distinct CDR3 sequences, approximately 34% seen once. Trimming cost V 5 bases and J 9 bases, with 13 bases left between them. Germline V gene lookup returns CDR1 MDHEN and CDR2 SYDVKM. CDR3 size: 12 residues. Material: PBMCs. The chain carries TRBV28 and TRBJ1-1; D is perhaps TRBD1 (5 bases). This TCR was sampled from a human donor in good health (CMV status not recorded). Some clones in this sample may be carry-over from other donors' samples. The CDR3 here is CASSGAGNKAFF. CDR3 bases: TGTGCCAGCAGTGGGGCGGGGAACAAAGCTTTCTTT.